The entry that follows covers one T cell receptor beta chain sequence. The target antigen is unknown. The source of the sample is a study of cytomegalovirus exposure and HLA in healthy donors. The CDR3 loop spans 18 amino acids. The V gene end was trimmed by 1 base and the J gene end by 1 base; junction bases not matched to a gene: 11. CDR1 is LGHNA, CDR2 YNFKEQ, per germline. Study-wide results and limits: Other equally common chains were less clonally expanded than HLA-associated TCR beta chains, a later analysis showed. One variant, a missense change in DCLRE1C, was linked in a later analysis to TCR beta V- and J-gene trimming.

The PCR had 60 Vbeta and 13 Jbeta primers. Sequencing was performed with immunoSEQ multiplex PCR; in TCRdb, only in-frame clones are kept and a portion is missing. The sample contains 100,000 to 150,000 clones, around 83% of which appear only once. The source of this sequence is a woman aged 18-29 years in good health and CMV-seropositive. The chain has TRBV4-2 and TRBJ2-7; 9 bases agree with TRBD2. The material sequenced was PBMCs. CDR3 nucleotide sequence: TGTGCCAGCAGCCAAGGGCTAGCGGGGTATCAAGGGTCCTACGAGCAGTACTTC. Its translation: CASSQGLAGYQGSYEQYF.